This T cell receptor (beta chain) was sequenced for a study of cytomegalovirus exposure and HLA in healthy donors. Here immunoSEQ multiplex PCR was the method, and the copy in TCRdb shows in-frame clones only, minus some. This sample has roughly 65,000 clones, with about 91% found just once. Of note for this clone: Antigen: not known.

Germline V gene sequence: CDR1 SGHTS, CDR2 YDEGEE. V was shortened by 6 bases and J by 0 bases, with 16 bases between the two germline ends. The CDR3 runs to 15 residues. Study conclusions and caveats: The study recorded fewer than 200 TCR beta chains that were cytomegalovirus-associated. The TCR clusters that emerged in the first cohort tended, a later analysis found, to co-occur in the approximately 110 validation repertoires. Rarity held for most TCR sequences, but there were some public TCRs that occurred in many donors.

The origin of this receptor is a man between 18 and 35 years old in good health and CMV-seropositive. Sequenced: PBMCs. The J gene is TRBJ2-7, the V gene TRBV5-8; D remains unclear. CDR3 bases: TGTGCCAGCACCCTGCGAGACACCAGCTCCTACGAGCAGTACTTC. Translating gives CASTLRDTSSYEQYF.